This T cell receptor (beta chain) emerged from a study of cytomegalovirus exposure and HLA in healthy donors. The overall study: When 300 to 500 donors were genotyped, roughly 82% of them were found to fall in the Caucasian-associated ancestry cluster.

CDR3 length: 14 amino acids. V lost 6 bases and J lost 5, with 14 bases in between. Germline CDR1 and CDR2: MNHNY and SVGAGI (reference sequence). General study findings and limits: In an earlier analysis, about 87% or about 30%: the productive usage of most TCR beta V segments. TCR beta chains numbering about 160 were designated cytomegalovirus-associated.

About this clone: Its specificity is unknown.

13 Jbeta primers and 60 Vbeta primers were used for the PCR. TCRdb's table, derived via immunoSEQ multiplex PCR, lists solely in-frame clones and lacks some. The sample contains 100,000 to 150,000 clones, approximately 68% of which appear only once. The sequence derives from a man between 25 and 39 years old in good health and CMV-seropositive. The V and J genes are TRBV6-6 and TRBJ1-5, with D uncertain. Specimen: PBMCs. CDR3 in DNA: TGTGCCAGCAGCACAAAAGGACTCGATCAGCCCCAGCATTTT. Its translation is CASSTKGLDQPQHF.